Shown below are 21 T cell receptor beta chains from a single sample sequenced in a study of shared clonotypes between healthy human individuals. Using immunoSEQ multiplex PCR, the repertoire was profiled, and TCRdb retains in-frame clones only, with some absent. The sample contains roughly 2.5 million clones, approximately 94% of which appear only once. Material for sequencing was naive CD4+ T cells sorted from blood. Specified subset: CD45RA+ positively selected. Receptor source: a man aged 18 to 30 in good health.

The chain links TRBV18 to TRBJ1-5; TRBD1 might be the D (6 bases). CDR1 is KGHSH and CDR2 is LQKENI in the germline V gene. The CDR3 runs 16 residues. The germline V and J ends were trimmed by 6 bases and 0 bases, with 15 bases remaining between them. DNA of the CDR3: TGTGCCAGCTCGGCAAGCGGGGGGCATAGCAATCAGCCCCAGCATTTT. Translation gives CASSASGGHSNQPQHF.

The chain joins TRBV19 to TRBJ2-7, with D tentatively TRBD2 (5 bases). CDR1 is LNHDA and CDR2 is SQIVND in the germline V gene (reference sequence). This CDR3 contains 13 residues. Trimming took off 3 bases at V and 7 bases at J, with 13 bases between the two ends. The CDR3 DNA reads TGTGCCAGTAGTATCGATCCTACGGGGGAGCAGTACTTC. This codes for CASSIDPTGEQYF.

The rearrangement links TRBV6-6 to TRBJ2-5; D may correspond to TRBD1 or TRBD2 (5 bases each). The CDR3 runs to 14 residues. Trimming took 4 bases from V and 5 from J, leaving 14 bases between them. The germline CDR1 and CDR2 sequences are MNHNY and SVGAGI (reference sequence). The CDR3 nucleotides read TGTGCCAGCAGTTCGCAGGGACCTAGGGAGACCCAGTACTTC. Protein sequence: CASSSQGPRETQYF.

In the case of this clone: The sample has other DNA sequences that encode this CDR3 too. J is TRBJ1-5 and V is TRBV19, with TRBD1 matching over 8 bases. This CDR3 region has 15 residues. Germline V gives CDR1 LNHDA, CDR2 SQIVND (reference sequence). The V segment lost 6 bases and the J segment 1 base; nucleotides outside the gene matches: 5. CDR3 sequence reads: CASRTGAGSNQPQHF. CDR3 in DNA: TGTGCCAGTAGGACAGGGGCAGGGAGCAATCAGCCCCAGCATTTT.

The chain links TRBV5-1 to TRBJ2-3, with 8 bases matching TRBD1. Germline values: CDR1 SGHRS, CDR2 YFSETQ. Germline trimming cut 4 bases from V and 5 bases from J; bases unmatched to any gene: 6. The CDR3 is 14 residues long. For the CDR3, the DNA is TGCGCCAGCAGCCCGGACAGGGCTGGAGATACGCAGTATTTT. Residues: CASSPDRAGDTQYF.

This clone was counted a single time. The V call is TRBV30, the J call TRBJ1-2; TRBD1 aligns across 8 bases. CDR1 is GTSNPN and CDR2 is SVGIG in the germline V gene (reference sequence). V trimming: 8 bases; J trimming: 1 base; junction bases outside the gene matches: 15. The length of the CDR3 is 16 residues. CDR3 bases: TGTGCCGGGTGGCCCCCAACCGGGACAGGTAACTATGGCTACACCTTC. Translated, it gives CAGWPPTGTGNYGYTF. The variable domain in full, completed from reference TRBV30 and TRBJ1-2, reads SQTIHQWPATLVQPVGSPLSLECTVEGTSNPNLYWYRQAAGRGLQLLFYSVGIGQISSEVPQNLSASRPQDRQFILSSKKLLLSDSGFYLCAGWPPTGTGNYGYTFGSGTRLTVV.

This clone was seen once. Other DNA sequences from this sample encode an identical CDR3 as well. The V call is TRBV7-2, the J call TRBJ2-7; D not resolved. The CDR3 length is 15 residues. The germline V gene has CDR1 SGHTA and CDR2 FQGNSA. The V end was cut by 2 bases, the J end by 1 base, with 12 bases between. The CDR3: CASSLSRVLSYEQYF. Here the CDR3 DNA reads TGTGCCAGCAGCTTATCACGGGTGTTGTCCTACGAGCAGTACTTC.

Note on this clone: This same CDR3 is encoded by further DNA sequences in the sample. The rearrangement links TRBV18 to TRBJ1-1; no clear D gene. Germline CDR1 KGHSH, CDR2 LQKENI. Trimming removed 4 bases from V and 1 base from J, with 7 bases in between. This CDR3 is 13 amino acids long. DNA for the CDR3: TGTGCCAGCTCACTCGACCAGAACACTGAAGCTTTCTTT. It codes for CASSLDQNTEAFF.

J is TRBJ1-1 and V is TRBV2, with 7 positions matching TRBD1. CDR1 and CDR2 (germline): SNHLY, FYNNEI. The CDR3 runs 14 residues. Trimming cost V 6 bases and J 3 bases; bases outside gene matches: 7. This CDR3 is CASRARTGDTEAFF. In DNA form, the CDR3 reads TGTGCCAGCAGGGCCCGGACAGGAGACACTGAAGCTTTCTTT.

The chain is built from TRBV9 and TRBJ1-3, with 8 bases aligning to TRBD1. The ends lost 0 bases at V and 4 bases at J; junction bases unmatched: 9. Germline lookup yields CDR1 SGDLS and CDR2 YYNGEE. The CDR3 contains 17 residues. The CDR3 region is CASSVDGASGGGNTIYF. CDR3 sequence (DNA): TGTGCCAGCAGCGTAGACGGGGCCTCAGGGGGCGGAAACACCATATATTTT.

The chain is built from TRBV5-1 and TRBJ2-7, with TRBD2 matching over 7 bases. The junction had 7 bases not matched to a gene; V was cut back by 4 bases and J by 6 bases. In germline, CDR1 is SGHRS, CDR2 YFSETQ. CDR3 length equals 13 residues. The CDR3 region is CASSHGLDGEQYF. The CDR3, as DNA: TGCGCCAGCAGCCACGGACTAGATGGCGAGCAGTACTTC.

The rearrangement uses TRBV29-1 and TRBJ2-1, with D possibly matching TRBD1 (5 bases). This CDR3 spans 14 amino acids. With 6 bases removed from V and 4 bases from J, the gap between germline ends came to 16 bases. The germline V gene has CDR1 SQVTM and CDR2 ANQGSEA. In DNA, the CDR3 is TGCAGCGTCGTGGGGCCAGGGTCGTACAATGAGCAGTTCTTC. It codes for CSVVGPGSYNEQFF.

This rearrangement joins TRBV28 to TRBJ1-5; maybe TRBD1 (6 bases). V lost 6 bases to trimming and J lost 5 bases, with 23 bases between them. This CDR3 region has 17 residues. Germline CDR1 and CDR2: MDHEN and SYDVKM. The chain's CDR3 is CASSTWGGGRLDQPQHF. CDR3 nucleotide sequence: TGTGCCAGCAGCACATGGGGGGGCGGACGCCTCGATCAGCCCCAGCATTTT.

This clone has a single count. The DNA of the CDR3 is TGTGCCTGGAGTGAGCAACAGGGGGCAGCGGAGACCCAGTACTTC. This codes for CAWSEQQGAAETQYF. The chain joins TRBV30 to TRBJ2-5; 9 positions agree with TRBD1. CDR1 and CDR2 (germline): GTSNPN, SVGIG (reference sequence). The CDR3 is 15 residues long. Losses at the gene ends were 1 base for V and 5 bases for J; bases not matched to a gene: 8.

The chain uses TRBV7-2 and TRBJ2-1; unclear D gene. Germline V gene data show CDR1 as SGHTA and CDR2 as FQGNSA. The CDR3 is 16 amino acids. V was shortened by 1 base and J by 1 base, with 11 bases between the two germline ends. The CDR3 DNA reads TGTGCCAGCAGCTTAGGGACGGAGCCTTCCTACAATGAGCAGTTCTTC. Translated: CASSLGTEPSYNEQFF.

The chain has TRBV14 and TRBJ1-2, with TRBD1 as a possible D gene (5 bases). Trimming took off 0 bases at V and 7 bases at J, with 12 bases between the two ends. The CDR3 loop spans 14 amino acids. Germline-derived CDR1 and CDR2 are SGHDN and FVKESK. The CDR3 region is CASSQDRGWGGYTF. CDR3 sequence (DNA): TGTGCCAGCAGCCAAGATCGGGGGTGGGGTGGCTACACCTTC.

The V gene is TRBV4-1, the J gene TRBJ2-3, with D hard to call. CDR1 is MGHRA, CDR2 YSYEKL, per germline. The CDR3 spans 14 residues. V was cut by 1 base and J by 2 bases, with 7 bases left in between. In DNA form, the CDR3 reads TGCGCCAGCAGCCAAGTTCTAATCACAGATACGCAGTATTTT. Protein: CASSQVLITDTQYF.

CDR3 sequence (DNA): TGTGCCAGCAGCCCCTTTAGCGGTGCTGCGGGAGGCAATGAGCAGTTCTTC. Translation gives CASSPFSGAAGGNEQFF. The rearrangement joins TRBV25-1 to TRBJ2-1; 8 bases line up with TRBD2. Germline-derived CDR1 and CDR2 are MGHDK and SYGVNS. The J segment lost 6 bases and the V segment lost 6 bases, leaving 16 bases of the junction unmatched. This CDR3 is 17 amino acids long.

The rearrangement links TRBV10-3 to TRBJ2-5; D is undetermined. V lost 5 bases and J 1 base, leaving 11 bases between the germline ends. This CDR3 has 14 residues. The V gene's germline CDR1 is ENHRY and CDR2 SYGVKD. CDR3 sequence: CAISSTTFQETQYF. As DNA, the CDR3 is TGTGCCATCAGTTCGACGACCTTCCAAGAGACCCAGTACTTC.

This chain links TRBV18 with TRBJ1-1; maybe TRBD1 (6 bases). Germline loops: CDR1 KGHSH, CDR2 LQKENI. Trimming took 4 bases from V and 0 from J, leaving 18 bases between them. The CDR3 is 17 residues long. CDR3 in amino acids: CASSLADSSSMNTEAFF. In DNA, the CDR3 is TGTGCCAGCTCACTCGCGGACAGTAGTAGTATGAACACTGAAGCTTTCTTT.

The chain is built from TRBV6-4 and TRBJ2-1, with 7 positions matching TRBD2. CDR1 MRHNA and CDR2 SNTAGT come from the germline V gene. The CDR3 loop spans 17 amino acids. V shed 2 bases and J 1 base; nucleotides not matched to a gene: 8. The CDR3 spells CASSDATSPESYNEQFF. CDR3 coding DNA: TGTGCCAGCAGTGACGCGACTAGCCCGGAGTCCTACAATGAGCAGTTCTTC.